This T cell receptor (beta chain) was found in a study of cytomegalovirus exposure and HLA in healthy donors. Both 60 Vbeta primers and 13 Jbeta primers went into the PCR. Some clones are missing from TCRdb's copy, which holds only in-frame ones; the method was immunoSEQ multiplex PCR. The sample lists approximately 160,000 clones; roughly three quarters were seen once. A single count supports this clone. The receptor was isolated from a woman in her forties or fifties in good health and CMV-seropositive. The sequencing sample was made of PBMCs.

The CDR3 protein is CASSPSGTQETQYF. CDR3 sequence (DNA): TGTGCCAGCAGCCCAAGCGGGACACAAGAGACCCAGTACTTC. The rearrangement links TRBV7-3 to TRBJ2-5; perhaps TRBD2 as D (7 bases). Germline loops: CDR1 SGHTA, CDR2 FQGTGA. V was pared by 5 bases and J by 2 bases, with 12 bases between. The CDR3 is 14 amino acids.